The 25 T cell receptor beta chains reported below all come from one sample, sequenced in a study of regulatory T cells in long-lasting Graves disease (dated by TCRdb to about 2021). The library came from multiplex PCR. Instrument used: Illumina HiSeq 4000. TCR beta libraries were built with iRepertoire HTBI primers and Arm-PCR amplification of CDR3 regions. In-frame beta chains were kept once TCRdb had trimmed the public reads at Q25 with fastp and called clones with MiXCR. Rows are unified per CDR3 protein, each entry keeping the most common DNA and genes. The sample table lists about 340,000 distinct CDR3 sequences, around a fifth of them with a count of one. Clones ranked in the top ten supply less than 30% of the sample. The time point label, as the study defines it: persistent/refractory GD, antithyroid drugs over 5 years with positive TRAb. RNA was extracted from PBMCs in TRIzol for both TCR sequencing and RNA sequencing.

The sample here was peripheral blood mononuclear cells (PBMCs), taken when the disease was refractory, from a patient treated with antithyroid drugs. The receptors were gathered from a female donor with Graves disease.

In DNA, the CDR3 is TGTGCCAGCAGCTTAGCGACCGACAGGGGCTACGAGCAGTACTTC. Amino acid sequence: CASSLATDRGYEQYF. The J gene is TRBJ2-7, the V gene TRBV7-2; 8 bases line up with TRBD1. V lost 0 bases to trimming and J lost 3 bases; unmatched junction nucleotides: 4. Germline assignment: CDR1 SGHTA and CDR2 FQGNSA. This CDR3 is 15 amino acids long. The full variable domain, in which reference TRBV7-2 and TRBJ2-7 provide the parts outside the CDR3, is GAGVSQSPSNKVTEKGKDVELRCDPISGHTALYWYRQSLGQGLEFLIYFQGNSAPDKSGLPSDRFSAERTGGSVSTLTIQRTQQEDSAVYLCASSLATDRGYEQYFGPGTRLTVT.

This clonotype was observed many times. V and J are TRBV28 and TRBJ2-7; the D call may be TRBD1 or TRBD2 (5 bases each). The CDR3 has 16 residues. Trimming took off 1 base at V and 2 bases at J, with 15 bases between the two ends. CDR1 MDHEN and CDR2 SYDVKM come from the germline V gene. Here the CDR3 DNA reads TGTGCCAGCAGTTTATTTGGGGACCAGCGAGCCTACGAGCAGTACTTC. Its translation is CASSLFGDQRAYEQYF.

As regards this clonotype: This may arise from a read error, as a much more abundant clone is one base away. The V call is TRBV9, the J call TRBJ1-5; D not certain. The CDR3 runs to 15 residues. V lost 6 bases, J lost 9 bases, and 22 bases lay in between. Per the germline V gene, CDR1 is SGDLS and CDR2 is YYNGEE. The CDR3 loop reads CASTKDTSIGRPQHF. CDR3 nucleotide sequence: TGTGCCAGCACCAAAGACACGTCCATAGGGAGGCCCCAGCATTTT.

This clonotype was found many times. At one end the junction does not follow the germline gene, possibly because of a read error. The V call is TRBV13, the J call TRBJ1-2, with 9 bases fitting TRBD1. The CDR3 totals 14 residues. Germline-derived CDR1 and CDR2 are PRHDT and FYEKMQ (reference sequence). The CDR3 DNA sequence: TGTGCCAGCAGCTCGGCCGGGACAGGGTCTGAGTATGCCTTC. This translates into CASSSAGTGSEYAF.

This clonotype was seen many times. V is TRBV29-1 and J is TRBJ1-5; D gene unclear. CDR3 length: 14 residues. From germline, CDR1 is SQVTM and CDR2 ANQGSEA. Deletions cut 4 bases from V and 2 bases from J, with 12 bases between. The CDR3 spells CSVVVEGGNQPQHF. The DNA for the CDR3 is TGCAGCGTTGTTGTAGAGGGCGGCAATCAGCCCCAGCATTTT.

This clonotype was counted at least ten times. The rearrangement uses TRBV6-5 and TRBJ2-5, with D perhaps matching TRBD2 (5 bases). This CDR3 comprises 17 residues. Germline V CDR1 and CDR2: MNHEY, SVGAGI. Trimming stripped 0 bases from V and 1 base from J, with 15 bases between. This chain's CDR3 is CASSYSKQERPQETQYF. The CDR3 DNA follows: TGTGCCAGCAGTTACTCGAAGCAGGAGCGGCCCCAAGAGACCCAGTACTTC.

At least ten counts were recorded for this clonotype. This rearrangement joins TRBV7-2 to TRBJ2-7; D ambiguous. With 0 bases removed from V and 0 bases from J, the gap between germline ends came to 9 bases. Per the germline V gene, CDR1 is SGHTA and CDR2 is FQGNSA. The CDR3 runs to 15 residues. In DNA form, the CDR3 reads TGTGCCAGCAGCTTAGCATACGGAAGCTCCTACGAGCAGTACTTC. Amino acids: CASSLAYGSSYEQYF.

This clonotype has a handful of counts. The chain recombines TRBV18 with TRBJ1-2, with D hard to call. In germline, CDR1 is KGHSH, CDR2 LQKENI. The V end was cut by 5 bases, the J end by 8 bases, with 9 bases between. The CDR3 has 11 residues. CDR3 sequence reads: CASSAGSGYTF. CDR3 DNA sequence: TGTGCCAGCTCAGCGGGGTCCGGCTACACCTTC.

In this sample, this clonotype turned up many times. The chain recombines TRBV20-1 with TRBJ1-6, with D perhaps TRBD1 (6 bases). V lost 6 bases and J lost 4, with 25 bases in between. The CDR3 contains 18 residues. Germline V gene data show CDR1 as DFQATT and CDR2 as SNEGSKA (reference sequence). The DNA of the CDR3 is TGCAGTGCCACCTCTCCCCGAACAGGGAGTGGTTATAATTCACCCCTCCACTTT. It yields the protein CSATSPRTGSGYNSPLHF.

The sample holds a few counts of this clonotype. Here the CDR3 DNA reads TGCGCCAGCAGCCCCCCCTCGGGAGCAGGTTTACATGAAAAACTGTTTTTT. Its translation is CASSPPSGAGLHEKLFF. V gene TRBV4-1 combines with J gene TRBJ1-4; D gene uncertain. The V gene's germline CDR1 is MGHRA and CDR2 YSYEKL. Trimming shortened V by 4 bases and J by 6 bases, and 21 bases separated the two germline ends. This CDR3 has 17 residues.

V gene TRBV5-1 combines with J gene TRBJ2-3; no definite D call. Germline CDR1 and CDR2: SGHRS and YFSETQ. The length of the CDR3 is 11 residues. V was clipped by 4 bases and J by 5 bases, with 5 bases between them. In DNA form, the CDR3 reads TGCGCCAGCAGCCTCGAAGATACGCAGTATTTT. Protein: CASSLEDTQYF.

The gene calls are TRBV11-2 and TRBJ2-1; TRBD2 is a possible D gene (5 bases). V lost 0 bases and J 6 bases, leaving 15 bases between the germline ends. The CDR3 has 16 amino acids. CDR1 is SGHAT, CDR2 FQNNGV, per germline. The CDR3 DNA sequence: TGTGCCAGCAGCTTAGATCAGGCTAGCCTCGGCAATGAGCAGTTCTTC. Its translation is CASSLDQASLGNEQFF.

This chain joins TRBV15 and TRBJ2-7, with 11 positions matching TRBD2. After removal of 4 bases from V and 7 bases from J, the junction contained 6 bases not matched to a gene. The CDR3 loop spans 14 amino acids. CDR1 is LNHNV, CDR2 YYDKDF, per germline (reference sequence). This CDR3 reads CATSIAGGQGEQYF. The CDR3 nucleotides read TGTGCCACCAGCATAGCGGGAGGGCAGGGAGAGCAGTACTTC.

This clonotype was seen at least ten times. The chain recombines TRBV28 with TRBJ2-7; no clear D gene. The CDR3 runs to 14 residues. Per the germline V gene, CDR1 is MDHEN and CDR2 is SYDVKM. Trimming stripped 8 bases from V and 7 bases from J, with 21 bases between. For the CDR3, the DNA is TGTGCCAGCTCCACCTTCTGGAGCCCTGGGGAGCAGTACTTC. Amino acid sequence: CASSTFWSPGEQYF.

With regard to this clonotype: Since a much larger clone is just one base distant, this may be a read error. The genes are TRBV11-2 and TRBJ1-2; 7 bases align to TRBD1. There are 15 residues in the CDR3. The ends lost 2 bases at V and 7 bases at J; junction bases unmatched: 10. Germline V gives CDR1 SGHAT, CDR2 FQNNGV. This chain's CDR3 is CASSLIGMTGFGYTF. CDR3 coding DNA: TGTGCCAGCAGCTTAATAGGGATGACAGGGTTTGGCTACACCTTC. Drawing the rest from reference TRBV11-2 and TRBJ1-2, the complete variable domain is EAGVAQSPRYKIIEKRQSVAFWCNPISGHATLYWYQQILGQGPKLLIQFQNNGVVDDSQLPKDRFSAERLKGVDSTLKIQPAKLEDSAVYLCASSLIGMTGFGYTFGSGTRLTVV.

V and J are TRBV18 and TRBJ1-1; 7 nucleotides match TRBD1. Germline trimming cut 5 bases from V and 5 bases from J; bases unmatched to any gene: 8. The germline CDR1 and CDR2 sequences are KGHSH and LQKENI. The length of the CDR3 is 14 residues. The CDR3 region has the DNA TGTGCCAGCTCAATCAGGGGGACGGGAACTGAAGCTTTCTTT. It codes for CASSIRGTGTEAFF.

This clonotype was observed at least ten times. The chain carries TRBV12-3 or TRBV12-4 and TRBJ2-7; TRBD1 aligns across 9 bases. Trimming removed 3 bases from V and 2 bases from J; junction bases left unmatched: 11. This CDR3 has 17 residues. The CDR3 region is CASSLGSGTGFTYEQYF. Here the CDR3 DNA reads TGTGCCAGCAGTTTGGGCTCCGGGACAGGGTTCACCTACGAGCAGTACTTC.

CDR3 protein: CATSDALGTSFSGGYTF. The DNA of the CDR3 is TGTGCCACCAGTGATGCCTTAGGGACTTCATTTTCTGGGGGCTACACCTTC. The rearrangement links TRBV24-1 to TRBJ1-2; D is possibly TRBD1 (5 bases). The V end was cut by 3 bases, the J end by 8 bases, with 24 bases between. The CDR3 runs 17 residues. The V gene's germline CDR1 is KGHDR and CDR2 SFDVKD.

Ten or more counts support this clonotype. This chain joins TRBV4-3 and TRBJ1-6; 7 bases are shared with TRBD1. Losses at the gene ends were 3 bases for V and 7 bases for J; bases not matched to a gene: 9. This CDR3 has 16 amino acids. Per germline, CDR1 LGHNA and CDR2 YSLEER. The CDR3 region has the DNA TGCGCCAGCAGCCACCAACAGGGGATATCAAATTCACCCCTCCACTTT. Encoded protein: CASSHQQGISNSPLHF.

This clonotype was counted ten times or more. The chain has TRBV20-1 and TRBJ1-6, with D possibly matching TRBD1 (5 bases). The CDR3 has 16 residues. Germline values: CDR1 DFQATT, CDR2 SNEGSKA (reference sequence). The V and J ends lost 5 bases and 5 bases respectively, with 19 bases between them. The CDR3 region has the DNA TGCAGTGCTCGCATCTCGGGACCGAGAAATAATTCACCCCTCCACTTT. It yields the protein CSARISGPRNNSPLHF.

This clonotype appeared a few times. This sequence joins TRBV9 and TRBJ1-3; D call uncertain. V was pared by 0 bases and J by 0 bases, with 16 bases between. This CDR3 contains 18 residues. CDR1 is SGDLS, CDR2 YYNGEE, per germline. CDR3 residues: CASSVATGRQASGNTIYF. DNA of the CDR3: TGTGCCAGCAGCGTAGCTACGGGCAGACAAGCCTCTGGAAACACCATATATTTT.

This clonotype was detected ten times or more. The chain employs TRBV5-1 and TRBJ1-2, with D possibly TRBD1 on 5 matching bases. The ends were cut back, 0 bases at V and 4 bases at J, with 10 bases in the middle. Germline CDR1 SGHRS, CDR2 YFSETQ. The CDR3 totals 14 residues. The CDR3 DNA reads TGCGCCAGCAGCTTGGGACAGACACCCTATGGCTACACCTTC. Encoded protein: CASSLGQTPYGYTF.

The table lists this clonotype with many counts. This chain connects TRBV5-1 to TRBJ1-4, with a weak D call TRBD1 (5 bases). Germline V gene sequence: CDR1 SGHRS, CDR2 YFSETQ. Between the trimmed V and J ends, which lost 3 bases and 7 bases, there was a span of 10 bases. CDR3 length: 13 residues. CDR3 residues: CASSSGPSEKLFF. The DNA for the CDR3 is TGCGCCAGCAGCTCGGGACCGAGTGAAAAACTGTTTTTT.

Notes on this clonotype: An end of the junction differs from the germline gene, which may be a read error. The chain recombines TRBV6-2 or TRBV6-3 with TRBJ2-7; possibly TRBD2 for D (6 bases). Germline CDR1 is MNHEY and CDR2 is SVGEGT. This CDR3 has 16 amino acids. In DNA form, the CDR3 reads TGTGCTAGCAGTTACGCTAGTCGACTAGGCGGGTACGAGCAGTACTTC. Protein: CASSYASRLGGYEQYF.

Turning to this clonotype: A much more abundant neighbour one base away suggests this may be a read error. The J gene is TRBJ2-7, the V gene TRBV6-1, with TRBD2 as a possible D gene (7 bases). Germline V gene lookup returns CDR1 MNHNS and CDR2 SASEGT. Deletions cut 11 bases from V and 3 bases from J, with 20 bases between. The CDR3 runs 14 residues. CDR3 region: CAAGGLVNYYEQYF. The CDR3, as DNA: TGTGCCGCCGGGGGGCTAGTCAACTACTACGAGCAGTACTTC.